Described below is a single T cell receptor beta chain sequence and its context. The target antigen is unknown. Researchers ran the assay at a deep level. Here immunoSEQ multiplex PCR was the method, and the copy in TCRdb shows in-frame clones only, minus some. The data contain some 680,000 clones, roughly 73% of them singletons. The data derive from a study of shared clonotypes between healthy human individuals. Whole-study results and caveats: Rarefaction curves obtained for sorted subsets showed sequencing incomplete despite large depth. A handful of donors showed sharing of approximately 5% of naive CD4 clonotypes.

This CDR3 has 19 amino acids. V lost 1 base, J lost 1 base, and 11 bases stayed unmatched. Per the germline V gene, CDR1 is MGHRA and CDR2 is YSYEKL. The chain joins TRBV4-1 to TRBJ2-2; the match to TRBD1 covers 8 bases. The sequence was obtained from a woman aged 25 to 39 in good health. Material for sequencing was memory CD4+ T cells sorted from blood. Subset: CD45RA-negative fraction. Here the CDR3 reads CASSQVSGTGGRNTGELFF. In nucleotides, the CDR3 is TGCGCCAGCAGCCAAGTGTCCGGGACAGGTGGAAGGAACACCGGGGAGCTGTTTTTT.